The entry that follows covers one T cell receptor beta chain sequence. This clone came up a few times. This clone's antigen is unknown. The sample holds no much larger clone one base away, and base qualities are not on file. In total, roughly 670 healthy bone marrow donors made up the cohort. Cohort members were all nominally healthy when sampled, although unrecorded immune exposures were likely present. The donor tested CMV seropositive, placing the donor among the approximately 310 seropositive members of the cohort. A peripheral blood sample was provided by each donor, and peripheral blood mononuclear cells were used for TCR beta sequencing. Genomic DNA was extracted from the blood cell samples with the Qiagen DNeasy Blood Extraction Kit. Libraries were made using the immunoSEQ multiplex PCR assay. For the multiplex PCR, a mixture combining 60 forward primers for TCR Vbeta segments and 13 reverse primers for TCR Jbeta segments was used. The CDR3 region of rearranged TCR beta genes was amplified from genomic DNA by a multiplex PCR assay. Amplified TCR beta libraries were sequenced as 87-base-pair reads on the Illumina HiSeq System. Per the original workflow: A later analysis counted approximately 84 million unique TCR beta chains across the 666 repertoires, and about 10 million of these chains were shared by at least two donors. Raw reads were error-corrected and collapsed into unique sequences with a nearest-neighbor algorithm that merged closely related sequences to remove PCR and sequencing errors. To assign V, D and J gene segments, CDR3 sequences were aligned to IMGT reference sequences. Each retained sequence needed at least a six-nucleotide match to both a V gene segment and a J gene segment. A rearrangement counted as productive if the CDR3 had no stop codons and remained in frame with V and J, and every other rearrangement counted as non-productive. CDR3 was defined according to IMGT convention as the region running from the second conserved V-encoded cysteine to the conserved J-encoded phenylalanine. In an earlier analysis of more than 550 of the donors, sequences lacking an unambiguous match to a single V gene segment were excluded. In an earlier analysis of roughly 500 of the donors, V segments were called functional above 56.7% productive rearrangements and were called segregating when the between-donor standard deviation exceeded 5%. A statistical classification framework was built for diagnosing cytomegalovirus status from the catalog of TCR beta chain sequences. In a later analysis, V and J genes were assigned by comparing TCR nucleotide sequences against IMGT/GENE-DB human TR gene sequences. The TCRdist pipeline was used in a later analysis to assign CDR3 sequences and most-parsimonious VDJ recombination scenarios. In a later analysis, every TCR beta chain was defined by the combination of its CDR3 amino acid sequence and its V-gene family, and reads without a unique V-gene family were dropped. To address suspected cross-contamination and a sequencing artifact, a later analysis removed 450 to 700 highly shared, low-generation-probability nucleotide sequences. In a later analysis, a clonal expansion index for each public chain was calculated from normalized within-repertoire ranks of inferred template counts. Generation probabilities in a later analysis came from a VDJ recombination model fitted to out-of-frame rearrangements, and those results were checked against IGoR. In a later analysis, TCR-TCR, TCR-HLA and TCR-CMV co-occurrence was scored with hypergeometric tests, and a repertoire-size bias correction was applied to TCR pairs. To estimate false discovery rates, a later analysis permuted the HLA or CMV assignments 20 times. In a later analysis, co-occurring TCRs were grouped using DBSCAN, with TCRdist sequence similarity added in when clustering inside HLA-allele-positive subsets. Co-occurrence clustering excluded repertoires with fewer than 30,000 or more than 120,000 public chains, plus five with anomalous nucleotide sharing. In TCRdb, the immuneACCESS table is reduced to in-frame sequences with V and J assigned. These tables do not hold every clone; where another copy was compared, an unresolved V gene accounts for under half, and the others remain unexplained. From that table come the V and J calls and clone size; the DNA was used to work out D and trimming. Recorded for this sample are roughly 100,000 clones; about 74% of them occurred a single time. The biggest ten clones account for more than 9.5% of the sample.

Counted from cysteine to phenylalanine, this CDR3 has 17 amino acids. Only the CDR3 part of the read is kept: 51 bases, read in frame from the first base. For CDR1 and CDR2, the germline V gene (reference sequence) lists LNHDA and SQIVND. From V the trimming removes 1 base and from J it removes 4 bases, while the gene matches leave 7 bases of the junction unaccounted for. The sample comes from a study of cytomegalovirus exposure and HLA in healthy donors (dated by TCRdb to the late 2010s). In the study overall: An earlier analysis of 550 to 700 of the donors reported approximately 300 Gb of sequence data and 117 million unique TCR beta sequences from 150 million to 200 million T cells. Approximately 330 gigabases of sequencing data and around 80 million unique TCR sequences made up an early release that covered about 640 HLA-typed donors. Of the roughly 400 genotyped donors, over 70% fell in the genetic ancestry cluster associated with self-reported Caucasian donors. The study aimed to test whether signatures of past pathogen exposure could be identified by cataloging public T cell receptors. Using immunosequencing, the study profiled T cell repertoires from approximately 700 subjects and related those repertoires to cytomegalovirus serostatus. A separate validation cohort of roughly 130 different subjects was used in addition to the roughly 670-subject first cohort. The study combined high-throughput TCR immunosequencing, statistical association of individual TCRs with disease status, and machine learning to predict cytomegalovirus infection status. In a later analysis, previously published TCR beta repertoires from about 640 donors were re-analyzed and high-resolution HLA genotyping was added so that TCR occurrence patterns could be studied. Rather than using new phenotypic data, the later analysis identified candidate immune exposures from TCR beta sequences and from how often those sequences occurred across donors. An earlier analysis of around 540 of the donors applied high-throughput TCR beta sequencing to assess whether each TCR beta V gene segment acted as functional or pseudogenic. Donor age, sex, ethnicity and CMV serostatus were compiled together with the repertoire data. Genome-wide SNP genotypes for about 65% of the 666 donors were used in a later genetic analysis, which treated that subset as a discovery cohort. Every discovery cohort repertoire had been produced on one sequencing platform. Both class I and class II loci were covered by HLA typing, at four-digit resolution. The number of typed donors differed by locus: roughly 629-640 for A, B, C, DRB1 and DQB1; 522 for DQA1; 600 to 610 for DPA1; and roughly 450 for DPB1. Because of strong linkage in the cohort, a handful of DR-DQ haplotypes were treated as single units for association and clustering. Among 300 to 450 genotyped donors of the cohort, an average of approximately 240,000 unique TCR beta nucleotide sequences were sequenced per donor, 15% to 20% of them non-productive. The paper's findings and limits, for the study overall: Across donors, most TCR sequences were observed very rarely, whereas some public TCRs were present in many individuals. It was suggested by the authors that the approach could potentially be generalized to other disease states and immunological phenotypes. A total of 150 to 200 TCR beta chains were listed by the study as associated with cytomegalovirus. Sequencing depth was assumed to be roughly uniform across donors in the presence/absence analyses, though that assumption may not hold. A later analysis found that HLA-associated TCR beta chains were more clonally expanded and had lower generation probabilities than equally common non-associated chains. According to a later genetic analysis, donors in an Asian-associated ancestry cluster had fewer N-insertions in productive TCRs than the roughly 670-donor mean. According to a later analysis, TCR association rates differed among HLA loci, with DRB1 alleles showing the most associated TCRs and HLA-C alleles showing the fewest. Some IMGT-functional V segments, including TRBV6-2 and TRBV6-3, could not be told apart with the 87-base-pair reads, so those segments were excluded. In a later analysis, some 18,000 TCR beta sequences were associated with specific HLA alleles at a false discovery rate of 0.05. Because counts were too low, roughly 18 rarely observed V segments, including chromosome 9 orphons, were left out of the earlier analysis of over 550 of the donors. Correlated functional status among segregating V segments might reflect linkage disequilibrium, but an unknown experimental factor could not be ruled out. In a later genetic analysis, a missense DCLRE1C variant was associated with V-gene and J-gene trimming of TCR beta chains, and the association was replicated in an independent cohort. Most CMV-associated TCR beta chains appeared to be HLA-restricted in a later analysis, and the HLA associations seemed to be driven largely by CMV exposure. The classifier was reported to diagnose cytomegalovirus status with high specificity and sensitivity in both the original cohort and the validation cohort. A further reported finding was that TCR beta sequences accurately predicted the HLA-A and HLA-B alleles for most subjects in the first cohort. Several of the top co-occurrence clusters appeared to be linked to parvovirus B19, influenza, CMV and Epstein-Barr virus, according to a later analysis. Because HLA typing was missing for some donors at each locus, association tests included only the typed subset. In an earlier analysis of over 550 of the donors, most TCR beta V segments were observed in productive rearrangements about 87% or about 30% of the time, broadly matching IMGT annotations. Immune exposure information for the cohort was limited to CMV serostatus. The cohort was sequenced for TCR beta chains only, and without alpha or paired-chain data the features that could be detected were limited. When HLA alleles, especially DR and DQ, strongly co-occurred, TCR associations were difficult to assign to individual alleles. Three of the identified cytomegalovirus-associated TCR beta chains were confirmed in vitro to be specific for cytomegalovirus antigens. A group of highly shared sequence variants was considered likely to be a technical artifact of the sequencing pipeline.

The sequenced sample was PBMCs. The receptor's source is a male donor in good health and CMV-seropositive. The chain is assembled from TRBV19 and TRBJ2-5, with 12 junctional bases fitting TRBD2. The CDR3 has the sequence CASSIVSSGRGRETQYF. The nucleotides read TGTGCCAGTAGTATAGTTTCTAGCGGGAGGGGCCGAGAGACCCAGTACTTC.